This T cell receptor beta chain was obtained from a study of response to subunit inactivated influenza vaccine. The study's findings and limits: Authors proposed each seasonal influenza vaccination draws in few new T cells.

There are 14 residues in the CDR3. Germline CDR1 SEHNR, CDR2 FQNEAQ (reference sequence). Trimming stripped 0 bases from V and 1 base from J, with 7 bases between. TCRdb reanalysed the RT-PCR reads using MiXCR and keeps one entry per CDR3 protein. This sample has about 160,000 distinct CDR3 sequences, with 9.5% to 13% found just once. With regard to this clonotype: The target antigen is unknown.

This TCR derives from a man over 45 who received an inactivated influenza vaccine. The chain joins TRBV7-9 to TRBJ2-7; D unresolved. Sequencing used non-naive T cells sorted from PBMCs, obtained 45 days after vaccination. DNA for the CDR3: TGTGCCAGCAGCTTAGCGGTCAGATCCTACGAGCAGTACTTC. Translated: CASSLAVRSYEQYF.